Each of the 5 T cell receptor beta chains below was sequenced from the same sample in a study of molecular identifiers for immune sequencing clone quantification. TCRdb used MiXCR to reprocess the PCR reads, holding one entry per CDR3 protein. The sample contains under 650,000 distinct CDR3 sequences, just under 20% of which appear only once. The material sequenced was naive CD8+ T cells from blood, with Jurkat cell RNA spiked in. Subset of the sample: FACS-sorted CD8+CD4-CCR7+CD45RA+ naive T cells. The receptors stem from a human donor in good health. Some libraries in this study had Jurkat cell RNA spiked in.

This clonotype has at least ten counts. The V and J genes are TRBV7-9 and TRBJ1-5, with D possibly TRBD1 on 5 matching bases. The CDR3 covers 12 residues. The V end lost 5 bases, the J end lost 6 bases, and 8 bases lay between the germline ends. Germline V lookup: CDR1 SEHNR, CDR2 FQNEAQ (reference sequence). The CDR3 protein is CASSPDSQPQHF. In nucleotides, the CDR3 is TGTGCCAGCAGCCCTGACAGTCAGCCCCAGCATTTT.

This chain links TRBV3-1 with TRBJ2-3; weak D call: TRBD1 (7 bases). CDR3 length: 15 residues. The germline V and J ends were trimmed by 1 base and 4 bases, with 12 bases remaining between them. Per the germline V gene, CDR1 is LGHDT and CDR2 is YNNKEL (reference sequence). CDR3 amino acids: CASSQGGRGADTQYF. CDR3 DNA: TGTGCCAGCAGCCAAGGGGGCAGGGGGGCAGATACGCAGTATTTT.

This clonotype was recorded many times. The V and J genes are TRBV21-1 and TRBJ1-5; the D segment call TRBD1 is taken from the table without a DNA check. TRBV21-1 is a pseudogene. CDR3 size: 14 residues. The CDR3 DNA sequence: TGTGCCAGCAGCGGGTCCCGAAGCAATCAGCCCCAGCATTTT. Protein: CASSGSRSNQPQHF.

This clonotype was counted at least ten times. The chain has TRBV7-6 and TRBJ2-7; 11 bases agree with TRBD2. Trimming took 5 bases from V and 2 from J; bases not matched to a gene: 8. The length of the CDR3 is 16 residues. Looked up from germline, CDR1 is SGHVS and CDR2 is FNYEAQ. In nucleotides, the CDR3 is TGTGCCAGCAGCCAACTAGCGGGGGCGACCCCCTACGAGCAGTACTTC. This sequence encodes CASSQLAGATPYEQYF.

On this clonotype: One end of the junction does not line up with germline, which may come from a read error. The chain has TRBV3-1 and TRBJ2-7; D is possibly TRBD2 (5 bases). From germline, CDR1 is LGHDT and CDR2 YNNKEL (reference sequence). CDR3 length equals 18 residues. CDR3 nucleotide sequence: TGTACCAGCAGCCAGTTACACCTTAGGAGTAGCGCCTCCTACGAGCAGTACTTC. The encoded protein is CTSSQLHLRSSASYEQYF.